A single sample is the source of the 14 T cell receptor beta chains below, sequenced in a study of T cell repertoires in cytomegalovirus infection. TCRdb re-called the reads with MiXCR, one entry per CDR3 protein. The data contain about 920,000 distinct CDR3 sequences, roughly 30% of them singletons. Their specific antigens are unknown. The sample consisted of cultured CD8+ T cells from PBMCs, taken from culture after CMV antigen stimulation. These receptors all come from a human donor in good health (CMV status not recorded). Some clones in this sample may be carry-over from other donors' samples.

This chain uses TRBV29-1 with TRBJ1-1; D not resolved. In germline, CDR1 is SQVTM, CDR2 ANQGSEA. V dropped 0 bases and J dropped 1 base, with 6 bases sitting between them. The CDR3 length is 13 residues. The CDR3 here is CSVEDTPNTEAFF. In DNA, the CDR3 is TGCAGCGTTGAAGACACACCGAACACTGAAGCTTTCTTT. Full variable domain (outside the CDR3, taken from reference TRBV29-1 and TRBJ1-1): SAVISQKPSRDICQRGTSLTIQCQVDSQVTMMFWYRQQPGQSLTLIATANQGSEATYESGFVIDKFPISRPNLTFSTLTVSNMSPEDSSIYLCSVEDTPNTEAFFGQGTRLTVV.

This clonotype was detected only a few times. V is TRBV24-1 and J is TRBJ2-3, with 9 positions matching TRBD2. The CDR3 is 15 residues long. Trimming removed 4 bases from V and 2 bases from J; junction bases left unmatched: 3. Germline V gene data show CDR1 as KGHDR and CDR2 as SFDVKD. The CDR3 region has the DNA TGTGCCACCAGTGAGTTAGCGGGGGTCACAGATACGCAGTATTTT. Its protein is CATSELAGVTDTQYF.

This clonotype was seen more than once but under ten times. This chain links TRBV11-3 with TRBJ2-3; D perhaps matches TRBD1 (5 bases). Germline loops: CDR1 SGHNT, CDR2 YENEEA. V lost 5 bases to trimming and J lost 3 bases, with 12 bases between them. The CDR3 consists of 14 residues. CDR3 coding DNA: TGTGCCAGCAGCCCTGGATCAGGGACAGATACGCAGTATTTT. Its translation is CASSPGSGTDTQYF.

This clonotype has a single count. A read error may account for a junction end that differs from germline. V usage is TRBV7-6 and J usage is TRBJ2-3; tentatively, D is TRBD1 (6 bases). From germline, CDR1 is SGHVS and CDR2 FNYEAQ. CDR3 length: 15 residues. The CDR3 coding sequence is TGTGCCAGCACCTTAGATACAGGGAGCACAGATACGCAGTATTTT. Residues: CASTLDTGSTDTQYF.

This clonotype came up a few times. The chain joins TRBV7-4 to TRBJ2-7; TRBD1 matches 9 bases. Germline CDR1 SGHVT, CDR2 SQSDAQ. The CDR3 is made up of 15 amino acids. J gave up 3 bases and V 2 bases, and 5 bases lay outside the gene matches. This chain's CDR3 is CASSLPPGQGYEQYF. The CDR3 DNA follows: TGTGCCAGCAGCTTACCACCGGGACAGGGCTACGAGCAGTACTTC.

This chain connects TRBV28 to TRBJ2-7; D might be TRBD1 (6 bases). The CDR3 loop spans 16 amino acids. The germline V gene encodes CDR1 MDHEN and CDR2 SYDVKM. Trimming removed 4 bases from V and 0 bases from J, with 16 bases in between. The CDR3 region is CASSSRRQVSSYEQYV. In nucleotides, the CDR3 is TGTGCCAGCAGTTCCCGACGACAGGTTAGCTCCTACGAGCAGTACGTC.

The gene calls are TRBV6-6 and TRBJ1-5; maybe TRBD1 (5 bases). Germline CDR1 reads MNHNY; CDR2 reads SVGAGI (reference sequence). Trimming took off 8 bases at V and 4 bases at J, with 12 bases between the two ends. CDR3 length: 13 residues. The chain's CDR3 is CASGDAPNQPQHF. The CDR3, as DNA: TGTGCCAGCGGGGACGCCCCTAATCAGCCCCAGCATTTT.

This clonotype occurred many times. The rearrangement uses TRBV4-1 and TRBJ2-2; D is uncertain. This CDR3 has 14 amino acids. Trimming left V 1 base short and J 6 bases short, with 9 bases between. Looked up from germline, CDR1 is MGHRA and CDR2 is YSYEKL. In DNA form, the CDR3 reads TGCGCCAGCAGCCAAGTAATGACCGCCGGGGAGCTGTTTTTT. This encodes CASSQVMTAGELFF.

In this sample, this clonotype turned up a few times. The V gene is TRBV6-5, the J gene TRBJ2-2; no clear D gene. Germline lookup yields CDR1 MNHEY and CDR2 SVGAGI. The CDR3 length is 15 residues. The V and J ends lost 3 bases and 2 bases respectively, with 10 bases between them. CDR3 in amino acids: CASSYGAGNTGELFF. Written as DNA, the CDR3 is TGTGCCAGCAGTTATGGCGCAGGTAACACCGGGGAGCTGTTTTTT.

Of note for this clonotype: A single base separates this from a much larger clone, so it may be a read error. The rearrangement links TRBV7-3 to TRBJ1-2, with D uncertain. The CDR3 has 14 amino acids. V was clipped by 10 bases and J by 0 bases, with 15 bases between them. Germline CDR1 SGHTA, CDR2 FQGTGA. The CDR3 sequence: CANLRVPSNYGYTF. The CDR3, as DNA: TGTGCCAACTTGAGGGTACCTTCTAACTATGGCTACACCTTC.

The chain links TRBV2 to TRBJ1-1; TRBD1 aligns across 7 bases. CDR1 is SNHLY, CDR2 FYNNEI, per germline. The V gene end was trimmed by 5 bases and the J gene end by 0 bases; junction bases not matched to a gene: 6. This CDR3 has 15 residues. The CDR3 coding sequence is TGTGCCAGCAGTTTTGGCGACAGGGTGAACACTGAAGCTTTCTTT. Its protein product is CASSFGDRVNTEAFF.

This clonotype was picked up a small number of times. One base away lies a much larger clone, so this may be a sequencing read error. J is TRBJ1-1 and V is TRBV15; D might be TRBD1 (6 bases). The CDR3 is made up of 13 amino acids. The germline V gene encodes CDR1 LNHNV and CDR2 YYDKDF (reference sequence). V was shortened by 5 bases and J by 1 base, with 8 bases between the two germline ends. In DNA, the CDR3 is TGTGCCACCAGCTCACAGGGGAACACTGAAGCTTTCTTT. Amino acids: CATSSQGNTEAFF. Complete variable domain (other parts from reference TRBV15 and TRBJ1-1): DAMVIQNPRYQVTQFGKPVTLSCSQTLNHNVMYWYQQKSSQAPKLLFHYYDKDFNNEADTPDNFQSRRPNTSFCFLDIRSPGLGDTAMYLCATSSQGNTEAFFGQGTRLTVV.

The genes are TRBV5-1 and TRBJ2-7; maybe TRBD1 (5 bases). This CDR3 is 17 amino acids long. Per the germline V gene, CDR1 is SGHRS and CDR2 is YFSETQ. V lost 2 bases and J lost 4, with 22 bases in between. CDR3 sequence (DNA): TGCGCCAGCAGCTTCTTCATCGGTTCAGGGCGGTTGTACGAGCAGTACTTC. Its protein product is CASSFFIGSGRLYEQYF.

This chain uses TRBV20-1 with TRBJ1-4; 9 nucleotides align to TRBD1. V was pared by 5 bases and J by 5 bases, with 6 bases of the junction left unmatched. Germline V gene sequence: CDR1 DFQATT, CDR2 SNEGSKA (reference sequence). The length of the CDR3 is 14 residues. CDR3 bases: TGCAGTGCTGTAAGGGACAGGGAAAATGAAAAACTGTTTTTT. Its translation: CSAVRDRENEKLFF.